This is a list of T cell receptor beta chains from one sample in a study of OX40 agonist ivuxolimab in advanced cancers. Produced via immunoSEQ multiplex PCR; TCRdb's table is partial and in-frame only. The sample yields roughly 69,000 clones, about 90% seen once. The starting material was CD4+ or CD8+ T cells sorted from blood, obtained in a trial of the OX40 agonist ivuxolimab. These receptors were taken from an adult with an advanced solid tumor such as melanoma, head and neck, liver or kidney cancer. CDR3s include the opening cysteine and the closing phenylalanine or tryptophan. The order of the fields is D gene, clone size, V gene, J gene, CDR3 length, CDR3 protein, CDR3 DNA. The D gene is left open where the match is weak. The size of a clone is reported for some rows only, either as once, few or many, or as a class for expanded clones.

.,.,TRBV29-1,TRBJ2-2,13,CSVDRGNTGELFF,TGCAGCGTTGACAGGGGCAACACCGGGGAGCTGTTTTTT
.,.,TRBV6-1,TRBJ1-2,13,CASSSQGNYGYTF,TGTGCCAGCAGCAGCCAGGGAAACTATGGCTACACCTTC
.,once,TRBV30,TRBJ2-1,13,CAWNRDSYNEQFF,TGTGCCTGGAATAGGGACTCCTACAATGAGCAGTTCTTC
.,.,TRBV2,TRBJ2-5,13,CASMRQERETQYF,TGTGCCAGCATGCGACAGGAGAGAGAGACCCAGTACTTC
TRBD1,.,TRBV2,TRBJ2-5,14,CASSGTGSQETQYF,TGTGCCAGTTCCGGGACAGGAAGTCAAGAGACCCAGTACTTC
.,.,TRBV11-3,TRBJ2-3,16,CASSPNEGSSTDTQYF,TGTGCCAGCAGCCCAAACGAAGGTTCTAGCACAGATACGCAGTATTTT
.,.,TRBV21-1,TRBJ2-5,13,CASSNHREETQYF,TGTGCCAGCAGCAACCACAGGGAAGAGACCCAGTACTTC
TRBD1,once,TRBV28,TRBJ1-1,15,CASSYRTGRFTEAFF,TGTGCCAGCAGTTATAGGACAGGGAGGTTTACTGAAGCTTTCTTT
.,once,TRBV4-2,TRBJ1-2,11,CASSRDYGYTF,TGTGCCAGCAGCCGGGACTATGGCTACACCTTC
.,once,TRBV5-5,TRBJ2-5,14,CASSLVTGQETQYF,TGTGCCAGCAGCTTGGTCACAGGCCAAGAGACCCAGTACTTC
.,.,TRBV7-9,TRBJ1-5,14,CASSLTERNQPQHF,TGTGCCAGCAGCTTAACGGAACGCAATCAGCCCCAGCATTTT
TRBD2,.,TRBV5-4,TRBJ2-5,16,CASSEDSGRAWETQYF,TGTGCCAGCAGCGAAGATAGCGGGAGGGCCTGGGAGACCCAGTACTTC
TRBD2,.,TRBV6-1,TRBJ2-7,14,CASRETSGQAEQYF,TGTGCCAGCAGAGAGACTAGCGGCCAAGCCGAGCAGTACTTC
.,.,TRBV12-5,TRBJ2-2,14,CASGLRGNTGELFF,TGTGCTAGTGGTTTGCGGGGCAACACCGGGGAGCTGTTTTTT
TRBD1,.,TRBV27,TRBJ2-2,16,CASSFFGVGGLGELFF,TGTGCCAGCAGTTTCTTCGGAGTAGGGGGCCTCGGGGAGCTGTTTTTT
TRBD1,.,TRBV7-6,TRBJ2-3,14,CASSRGQGPDTQYF,TGTGCCAGCAGCCGGGGACAGGGACCAGATACGCAGTATTTT
.,.,TRBV19,TRBJ2-7,14,CASSPGGSAYEQYF,TGTGCCAGTAGTCCAGGGGGGAGTGCCTACGAGCAGTACTTC
.,.,TRBV5-6,TRBJ1-1,15,CASSTGMHRDLGAFF,TGTGCCAGCAGCACCGGAATGCACAGGGACCTCGGGGCTTTCTTT
TRBD1,.,TRBV10-3,TRBJ1-1,14,CAISGQGLGTEAFF,TGTGCCATCAGTGGACAGGGTTTGGGTACTGAAGCTTTCTTT
.,.,TRBV6-5,TRBJ1-5,14,CASSWKGYNQPQHF,TGTGCCAGCAGTTGGAAGGGGTACAATCAGCCCCAGCATTTT
.,.,TRBV7-2,TRBJ1-4,16,CASSLEGSATNEKLFF,TGTGCCAGCAGCTTAGAGGGGTCGGCAACTAATGAAAAACTGTTTTTT
.,.,TRBV18,TRBJ2-7,14,CASSERHLSYEQYF,TGTGCCAGCTCAGAAAGACACCTCTCCTACGAGCAGTACTTC
.,once,TRBV5-1,TRBJ2-5,16,CASTNPRQPSQETQYF,TGCGCCAGCACCAACCCACGGCAACCTTCTCAAGAGACCCAGTACTTC
.,.,TRBV21-1,TRBJ2-3,16,CASSKVGTGVTDTQYF,TGTGCCAGCAGCAAAGTTGGGACAGGGGTCACAGATACGCAGTATTTT
TRBD2,.,TRBV7-8,TRBJ2-5,14,CASSPLAAQETQYF,TGTGCCAGCAGCCCTCTAGCGGCACAAGAGACCCAGTACTTC
.,.,TRBV7-9,TRBJ1-2,14,CASSPGGTFYGYTF,TGTGCCAGCAGCCCGGGTGGGACTTTTTATGGCTACACCTTC
.,.,TRBV28,TRBJ1-2,13,CASRTGQLYGYTF,TGTGCCAGCAGGACCGGACAGCTCTATGGCTACACCTTC
TRBD1,once,TRBV5-1,TRBJ2-5,14,CASSLGGYQETQYF,TGCGCCAGCAGCTTAGGGGGCTACCAAGAGACCCAGTACTTC
.,.,TRBV11-2,TRBJ1-3,16,CASSPAPGLEGNTIYF,TGTGCCAGCAGCCCAGCCCCGGGACTGGAAGGAAACACCATATATTTT
.,.,TRBV5-1,TRBJ2-2,14,CASSTGQNTGELFF,TGCGCCAGCAGCACAGGACAGAACACCGGGGAGCTGTTTTTT
.,.,TRBV30,TRBJ1-3,14,CAWSRGLIANTIYF,TGTGCCTGGAGTCGAGGGTTGATTGCAAACACCATATATTTT
.,.,TRBV11-2,TRBJ2-5,14,CASSRRGPQETQYF,TGTGCCAGCAGCCGCAGGGGCCCACAAGAGACCCAGTACTTC
.,.,TRBV5-1,TRBJ2-2,14,CASSLDRESGELFF,TGCGCCAGCAGCTTGGATCGGGAATCCGGGGAGCTGTTTTTT
TRBD1,.,TRBV5-1,TRBJ2-3,16,CASSLAGTGRADTQYF,TGCGCCAGCAGCTTGGCTGGGACAGGGCGGGCAGATACGCAGTATTTT
.,.,TRBV5-1,TRBJ2-3,16,CASGRGATFLPNTQYF,TGCGCCAGCGGCCGGGGGGCTACCTTCCTCCCAAATACGCAGTATTTT
.,few,TRBV2,TRBJ1-1,11,CASTFKERAFF,TGTGCCAGCACCTTTAAAGAGCGTGCTTTCTTT
TRBD2,.,TRBV9,TRBJ2-1,13,CASSVDVGGPQFF,TGTGCCAGCAGCGTAGACGTGGGAGGGCCCCAGTTCTTC
TRBD2,.,TRBV7-9,TRBJ2-1,19,CASSATGLARITPYNEQFF,TGTGCCAGCAGCGCAACGGGACTAGCGCGAATTACGCCCTACAATGAGCAGTTCTTC
.,.,TRBV5-4,TRBJ2-7,14,CASSAGGSLGEQYF,TGTGCCAGCAGCGCCGGAGGTTCTCTTGGCGAGCAGTACTTC
.,.,TRBV4-1,TRBJ1-1,13,CASSHTLPEEAFF,TGCGCCAGCAGTCACACACTGCCGGAAGAAGCTTTCTTT
.,.,TRBV19,TRBJ2-7,16,CASSIPVGAGPYEQYF,TGTGCCAGTAGTATCCCAGTGGGGGCAGGCCCCTACGAGCAGTACTTC